This entry describes one T cell receptor beta chain. The record originates from a study of patients and donors after allogeneic stem cell transplantation. MiXCR, run by TCRdb on the RT-PCR reads, gives a single entry per CDR3 protein. The sample lists some 880,000 distinct CDR3 sequences; under 20% were seen once. Deletions cut 0 bases from V and 5 bases from J, with 14 bases between. CDR3 size: 15 residues. Germline V gives CDR1 LGHNA, CDR2 YSLEER. V usage is TRBV4-3 and J usage is TRBJ2-7, with D perhaps given as TRBD1 or TRBD2 (5 bases each). This clonotype was sampled from a human donor who was either an allogeneic HSCT recipient or a stem cell or donor lymphocyte infusion donor (not recorded which). It is not recorded whose cells these are; they may come from a transplant donor. Input material: blood, either unsorted or a sorted T cell fraction (not recorded which). This chain's CDR3 is CASSQDGGQGHEQYF. The CDR3, as DNA: TGCGCCAGCAGCCAAGACGGCGGGCAGGGCCACGAGCAGTACTTC.